This T cell receptor (beta chain) was recorded in a study of blood T cell repertoires in COVID-19. At the level of the study: Samples representing acute and convalescent COVID-19 were sourced from the United States, Italy and Spain. Nucleic acid was either cDNA or gDNA, and it came from T cells, B-cell-depleted T cells, or PBMCs.

V lost 2 bases and J 0 bases, leaving 8 bases between the germline ends. In germline, CDR1 is MDHEN, CDR2 SYDVKM. The CDR3 consists of 14 residues. In Seattle, patients joined the study during active infection and were tracked longitudinally. Original handling: Reference gene primer amplification in the assay estimated nucleated cell counts. Measured with immunoSEQ multiplex PCR; TCRdb has only the in-frame clones, and not every one. That table is the source of V, J and clone size, and D and trimming were worked out from the DNA. Of around 280,000 clones listed, around 92% are singletons. The source of this sequence is a woman aged 25 to 39 with COVID-19, enrolled during active disease. Material: peripheral blood. The chain is built from TRBV28 and TRBJ2-7; D may be TRBD1 (5 bases). The CDR3 bases are TGTGCCAGCAGTTTACCCAGGGACTCCTACGAGCAGTACTTC. Residues: CASSLPRDSYEQYF.